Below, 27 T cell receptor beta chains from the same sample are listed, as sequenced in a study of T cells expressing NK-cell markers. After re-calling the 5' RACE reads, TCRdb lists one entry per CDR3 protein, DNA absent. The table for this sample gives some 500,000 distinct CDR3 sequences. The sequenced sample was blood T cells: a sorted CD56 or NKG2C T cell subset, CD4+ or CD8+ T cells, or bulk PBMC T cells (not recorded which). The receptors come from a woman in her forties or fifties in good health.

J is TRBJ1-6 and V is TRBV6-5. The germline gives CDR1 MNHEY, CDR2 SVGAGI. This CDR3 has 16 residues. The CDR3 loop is CASSFLAPREESPLHF.

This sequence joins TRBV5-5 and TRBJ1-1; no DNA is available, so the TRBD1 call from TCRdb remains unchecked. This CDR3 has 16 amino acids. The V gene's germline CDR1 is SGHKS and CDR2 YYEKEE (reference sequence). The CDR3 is CASSLAGGDSSYGAFF.

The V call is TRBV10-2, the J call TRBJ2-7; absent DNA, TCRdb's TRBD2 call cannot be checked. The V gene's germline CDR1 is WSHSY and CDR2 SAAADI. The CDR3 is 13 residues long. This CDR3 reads CASSAGEAGEQYF.

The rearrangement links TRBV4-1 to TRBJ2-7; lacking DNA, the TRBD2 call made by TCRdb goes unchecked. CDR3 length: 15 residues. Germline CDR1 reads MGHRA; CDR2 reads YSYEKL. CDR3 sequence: CASSQGDSSAYEQYF.

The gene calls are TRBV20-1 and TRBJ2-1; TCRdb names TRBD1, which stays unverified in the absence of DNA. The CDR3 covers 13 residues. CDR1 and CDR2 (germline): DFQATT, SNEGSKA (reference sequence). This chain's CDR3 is CSAPGQGVDEQFF.

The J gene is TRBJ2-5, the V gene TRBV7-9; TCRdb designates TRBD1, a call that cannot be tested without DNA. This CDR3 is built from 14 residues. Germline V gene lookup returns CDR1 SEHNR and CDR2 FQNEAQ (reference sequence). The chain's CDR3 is CASSSVGTGGTQYF.

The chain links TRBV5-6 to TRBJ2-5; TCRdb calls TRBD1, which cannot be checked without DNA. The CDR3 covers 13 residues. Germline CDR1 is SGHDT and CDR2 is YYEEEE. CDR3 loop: CASSVGRRETQYF.

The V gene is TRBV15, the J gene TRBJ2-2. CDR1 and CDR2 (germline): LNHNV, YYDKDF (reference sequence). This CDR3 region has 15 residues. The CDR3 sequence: CATSSGPYGTGELFF.

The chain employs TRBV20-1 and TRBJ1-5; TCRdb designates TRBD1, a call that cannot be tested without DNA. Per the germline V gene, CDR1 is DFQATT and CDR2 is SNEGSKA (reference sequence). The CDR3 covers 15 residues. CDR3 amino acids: CSAGRDRGTNQPQHF.

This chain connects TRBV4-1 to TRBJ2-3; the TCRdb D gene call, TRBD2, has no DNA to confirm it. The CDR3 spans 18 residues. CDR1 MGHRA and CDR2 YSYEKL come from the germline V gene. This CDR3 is CASSQVASSGGSTDTQYF.

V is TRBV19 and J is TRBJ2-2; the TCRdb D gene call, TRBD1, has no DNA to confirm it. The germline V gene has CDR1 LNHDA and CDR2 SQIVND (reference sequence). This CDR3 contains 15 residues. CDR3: CASSMSNRGAGELFF.

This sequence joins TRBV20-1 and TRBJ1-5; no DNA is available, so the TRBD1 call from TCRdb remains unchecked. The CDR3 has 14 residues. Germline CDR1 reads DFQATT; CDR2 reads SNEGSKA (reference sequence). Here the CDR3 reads CSARIQGGLQPQHF.

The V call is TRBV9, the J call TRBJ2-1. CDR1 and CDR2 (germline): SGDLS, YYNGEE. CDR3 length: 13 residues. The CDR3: CASSVLTAGEQFF.

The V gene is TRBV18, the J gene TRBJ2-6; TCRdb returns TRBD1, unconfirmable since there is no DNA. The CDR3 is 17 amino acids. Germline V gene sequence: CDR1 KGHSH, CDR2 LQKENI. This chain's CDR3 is CASSPWVQASGANVLTF.

CDR3 residues: CASSGLSGNEQFF. V gene TRBV5-1 combines with J gene TRBJ2-1; TCRdb lists TRBD2, though no DNA is available to test this call. The germline V gene encodes CDR1 SGHRS and CDR2 YFSETQ. The CDR3 contains 13 residues. Variable domain in full (rest from reference TRBV5-1 and TRBJ2-1): KAGVTQTPRYLIKTRGQQVTLSCSPISGHRSVSWYQQTPGQGLQFLFEYFSETQRNKGNFPGRFSGRQFSNSRSEMNVSTLELGDSALYLCASSGLSGNEQFFGPGTRLTVL.

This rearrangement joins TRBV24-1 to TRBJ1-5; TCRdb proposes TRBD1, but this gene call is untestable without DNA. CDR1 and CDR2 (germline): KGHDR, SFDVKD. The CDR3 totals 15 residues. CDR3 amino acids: CATSDGSGGNQPQHF.

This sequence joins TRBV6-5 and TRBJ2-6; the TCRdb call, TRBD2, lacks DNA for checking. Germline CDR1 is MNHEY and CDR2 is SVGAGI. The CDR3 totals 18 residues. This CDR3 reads CASSYGGTGLSGANVLTF.

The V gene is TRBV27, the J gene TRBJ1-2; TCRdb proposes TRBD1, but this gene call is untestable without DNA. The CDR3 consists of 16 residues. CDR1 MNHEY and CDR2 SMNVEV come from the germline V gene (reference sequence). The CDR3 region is CASSQNRGAKLRGYTF.

CDR3: CASRGQHVYTF. The rearrangement links TRBV7-9 to TRBJ1-2; TCRdb designates TRBD1, a call that cannot be tested without DNA. In germline, CDR1 is SEHNR, CDR2 FQNEAQ (reference sequence). CDR3 length: 11 residues.

The CDR3 reads CASARLAGVDFAKNIQYF. The chain links TRBV12-3 or TRBV12-4 to TRBJ2-4; TCRdb names TRBD2, which stays unverified in the absence of DNA. This CDR3 has 18 residues.

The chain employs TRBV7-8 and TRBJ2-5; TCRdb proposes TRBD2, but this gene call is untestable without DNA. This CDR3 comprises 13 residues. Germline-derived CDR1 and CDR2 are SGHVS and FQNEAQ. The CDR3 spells CASSLPGPETQYF.

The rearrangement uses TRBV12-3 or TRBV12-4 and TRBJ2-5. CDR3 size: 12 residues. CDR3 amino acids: CASSFLGETQYF.

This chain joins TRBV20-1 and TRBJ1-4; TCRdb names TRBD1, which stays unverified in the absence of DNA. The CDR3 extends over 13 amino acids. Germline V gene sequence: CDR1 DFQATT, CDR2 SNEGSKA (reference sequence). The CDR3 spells CSAREDRREKLFF.

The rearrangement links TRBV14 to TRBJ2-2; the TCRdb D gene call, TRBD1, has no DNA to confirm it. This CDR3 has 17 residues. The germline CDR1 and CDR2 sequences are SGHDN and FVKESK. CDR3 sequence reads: CASSQGDQGAGTGELFF.

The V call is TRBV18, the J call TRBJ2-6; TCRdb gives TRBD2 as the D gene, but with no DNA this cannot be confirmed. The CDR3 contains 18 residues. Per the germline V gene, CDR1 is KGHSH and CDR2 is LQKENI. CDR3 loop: CASSPPSGSSSGANVLTF. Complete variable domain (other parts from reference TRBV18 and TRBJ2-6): NAGVMQNPRHLVRRRGQEARLRCSPMKGHSHVYWYRQLPEEGLKFMVYLQKENIIDESGMPKERFSAEFPKEGPSILRIQQVVRGDSAAYFCASSPPSGSSSGANVLTFGAGSRLTVL.

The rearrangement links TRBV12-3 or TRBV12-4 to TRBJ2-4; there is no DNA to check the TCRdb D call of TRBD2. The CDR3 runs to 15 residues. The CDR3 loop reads CASSRGSYVKNIQYF.

The CDR3 loop reads CASRRDSDSPLHF. The chain recombines TRBV9 with TRBJ1-6; TCRdb outputs TRBD1, but without DNA this stays unchecked. Per the germline V gene, CDR1 is SGDLS and CDR2 is YYNGEE. This CDR3 has 13 amino acids.